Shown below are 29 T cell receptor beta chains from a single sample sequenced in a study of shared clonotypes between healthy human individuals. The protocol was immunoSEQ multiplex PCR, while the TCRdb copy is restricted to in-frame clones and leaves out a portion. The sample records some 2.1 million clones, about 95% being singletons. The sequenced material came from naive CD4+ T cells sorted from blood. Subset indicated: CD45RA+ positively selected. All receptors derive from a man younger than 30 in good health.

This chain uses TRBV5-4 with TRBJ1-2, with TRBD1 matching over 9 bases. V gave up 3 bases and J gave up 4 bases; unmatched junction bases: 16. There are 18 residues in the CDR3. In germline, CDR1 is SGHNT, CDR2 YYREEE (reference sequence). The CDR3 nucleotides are TGTGCCAGCAGCTCCGTTCTTAGTATCGGACAGGGGATCTATGGCTACACCTTC. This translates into CASSSVLSIGQGIYGYTF.

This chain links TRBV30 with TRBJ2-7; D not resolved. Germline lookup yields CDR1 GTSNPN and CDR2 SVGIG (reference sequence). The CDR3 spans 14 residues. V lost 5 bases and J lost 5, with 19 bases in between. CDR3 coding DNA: TGTGCCTGGGCCGCGAGGTCGTTTGGTGACGAGCAGTACTTC. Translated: CAWAARSFGDEQYF.

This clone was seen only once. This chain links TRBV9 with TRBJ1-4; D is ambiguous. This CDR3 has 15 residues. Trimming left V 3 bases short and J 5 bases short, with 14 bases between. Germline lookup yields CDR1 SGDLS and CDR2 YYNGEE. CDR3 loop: CASSAQVHPNEKLFF. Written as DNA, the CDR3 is TGTGCCAGCAGCGCCCAGGTTCACCCAAATGAAAAACTGTTTTTT.

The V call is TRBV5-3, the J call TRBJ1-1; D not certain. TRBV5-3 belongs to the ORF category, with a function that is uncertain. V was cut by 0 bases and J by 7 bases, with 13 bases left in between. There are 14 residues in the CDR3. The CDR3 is CARSLGHRSVEAFF. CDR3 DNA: TGTGCCAGAAGCTTGGGACACCGGTCTGTTGAAGCTTTCTTT.

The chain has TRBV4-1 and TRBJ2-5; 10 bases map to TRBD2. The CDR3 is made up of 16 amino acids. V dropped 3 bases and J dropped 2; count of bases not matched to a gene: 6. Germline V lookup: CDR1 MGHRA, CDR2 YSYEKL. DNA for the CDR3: TGCGCCAGCAGCCAGGTGTTGACTAGCGGGCAAGAGACCCAGTACTTC. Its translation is CASSQVLTSGQETQYF.

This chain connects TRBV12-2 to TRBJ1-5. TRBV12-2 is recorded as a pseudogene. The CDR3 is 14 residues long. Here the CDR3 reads CASRSSASNQPQHF. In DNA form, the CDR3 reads TGTGCAAGTCGCTCGTCTGCCAGCAATCAGCCCCAGCATTTT.

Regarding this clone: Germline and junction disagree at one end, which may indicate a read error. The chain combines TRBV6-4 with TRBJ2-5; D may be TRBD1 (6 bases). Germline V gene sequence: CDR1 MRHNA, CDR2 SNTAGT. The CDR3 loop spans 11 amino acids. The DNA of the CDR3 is TGTGCCAGCAGTGACTTGACAGGTATGGACTTC. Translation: CASSDLTGMDF.

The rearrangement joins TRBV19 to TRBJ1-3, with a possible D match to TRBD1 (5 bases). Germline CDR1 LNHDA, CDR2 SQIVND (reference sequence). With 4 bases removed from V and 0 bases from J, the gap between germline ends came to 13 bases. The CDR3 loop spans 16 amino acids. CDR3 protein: CASSTQGGPSGNTIYF. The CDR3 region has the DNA TGTGCCAGTAGTACCCAGGGCGGACCCTCTGGAAACACCATATATTTT.

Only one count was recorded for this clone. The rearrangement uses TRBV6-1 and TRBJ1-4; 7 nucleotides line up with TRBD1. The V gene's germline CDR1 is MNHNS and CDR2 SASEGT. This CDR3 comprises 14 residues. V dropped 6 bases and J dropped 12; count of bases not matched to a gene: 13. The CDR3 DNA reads TGTGCCAGCAGCTCGACAGGGATCATGGTAGAACTGTTTTTT. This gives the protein CASSSTGIMVELFF.

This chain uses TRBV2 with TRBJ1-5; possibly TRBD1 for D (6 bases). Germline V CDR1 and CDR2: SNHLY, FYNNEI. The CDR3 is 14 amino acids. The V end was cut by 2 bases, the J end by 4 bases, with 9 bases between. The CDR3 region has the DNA TGTGCCAGCAGTGAACAGGGGAGGAATCAGCCCCAGCATTTT. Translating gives CASSEQGRNQPQHF.

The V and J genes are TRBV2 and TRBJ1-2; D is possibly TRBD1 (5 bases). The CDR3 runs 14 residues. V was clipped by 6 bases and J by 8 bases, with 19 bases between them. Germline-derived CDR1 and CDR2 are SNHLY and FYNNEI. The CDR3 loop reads CASRIPGPYEGYTF. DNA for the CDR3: TGTGCCAGCAGGATTCCGGGACCTTATGAGGGCTACACCTTC.

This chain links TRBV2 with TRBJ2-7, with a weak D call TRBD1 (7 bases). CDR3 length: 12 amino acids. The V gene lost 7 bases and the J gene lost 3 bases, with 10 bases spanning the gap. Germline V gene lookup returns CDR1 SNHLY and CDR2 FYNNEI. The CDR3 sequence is CASKQGGYEQYF. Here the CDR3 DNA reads TGTGCCAGCAAGCAGGGGGGCTACGAGCAGTACTTC.

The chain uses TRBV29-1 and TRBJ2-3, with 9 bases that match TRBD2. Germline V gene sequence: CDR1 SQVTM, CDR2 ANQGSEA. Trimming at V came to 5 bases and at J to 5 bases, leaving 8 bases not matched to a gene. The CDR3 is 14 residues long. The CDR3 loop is CSVTPGLARDTQYF. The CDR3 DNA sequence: TGCAGCGTTACCCCGGGACTAGCCCGAGATACGCAGTATTTT.

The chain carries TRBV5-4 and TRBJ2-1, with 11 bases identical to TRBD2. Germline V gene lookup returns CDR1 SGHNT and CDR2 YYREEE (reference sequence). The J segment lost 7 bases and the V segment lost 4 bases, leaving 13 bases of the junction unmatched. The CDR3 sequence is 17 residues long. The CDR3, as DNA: TGTGCCAGCAGCCTGGGGGGGCCTAGCGGGAGGATTAATGAGCAGTTCTTC. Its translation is CASSLGGPSGRINEQFF.

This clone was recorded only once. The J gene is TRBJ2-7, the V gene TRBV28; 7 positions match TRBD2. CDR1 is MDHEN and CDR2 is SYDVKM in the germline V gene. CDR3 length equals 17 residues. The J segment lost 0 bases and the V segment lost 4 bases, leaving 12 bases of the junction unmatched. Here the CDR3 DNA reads TGTGCCAGCAGTTCCCGGCGGGGAGGGTACAGCTCCTACGAGCAGTACTTC. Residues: CASSSRRGGYSSYEQYF.

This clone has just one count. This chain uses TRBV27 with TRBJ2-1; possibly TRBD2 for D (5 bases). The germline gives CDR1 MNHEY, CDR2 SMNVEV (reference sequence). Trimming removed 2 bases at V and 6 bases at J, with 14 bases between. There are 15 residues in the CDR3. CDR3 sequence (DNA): TGTGCCAGCAGTTTAGAGGGCCCCTACGGCAATGAGCAGTTCTTC. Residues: CASSLEGPYGNEQFF.

The CDR3: CASSLRPQSTEAFF. CDR3 bases: TGTGCCAGCAGTTTGCGGCCTCAAAGCACTGAAGCTTTCTTT. The chain couples TRBV28 to TRBJ1-1; D remains unclear. The CDR3 extends over 14 amino acids. Trimming stripped 3 bases from V and 4 bases from J, with 12 bases between. Germline assignment: CDR1 MDHEN and CDR2 SYDVKM.

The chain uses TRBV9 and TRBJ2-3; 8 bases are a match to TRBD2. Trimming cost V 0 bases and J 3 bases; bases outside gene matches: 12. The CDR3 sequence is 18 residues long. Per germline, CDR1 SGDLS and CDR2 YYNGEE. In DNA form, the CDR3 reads TGTGCCAGCAGCGTAGGGCTAGCGGGTAACACAAGGACAGATACGCAGTATTTT. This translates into CASSVGLAGNTRTDTQYF.

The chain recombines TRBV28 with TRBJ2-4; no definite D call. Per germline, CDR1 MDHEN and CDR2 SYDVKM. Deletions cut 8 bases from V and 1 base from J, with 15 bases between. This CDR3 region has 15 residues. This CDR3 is CASLNGPAAKNIQYF. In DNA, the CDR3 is TGTGCCAGCTTAAACGGACCCGCGGCCAAAAACATTCAGTACTTC.

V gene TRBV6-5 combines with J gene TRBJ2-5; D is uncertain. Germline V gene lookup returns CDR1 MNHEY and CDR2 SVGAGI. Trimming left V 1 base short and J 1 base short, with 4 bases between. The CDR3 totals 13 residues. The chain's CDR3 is CASSYLGQETQYF. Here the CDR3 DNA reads TGTGCCAGCAGTTACTTGGGCCAAGAGACCCAGTACTTC.

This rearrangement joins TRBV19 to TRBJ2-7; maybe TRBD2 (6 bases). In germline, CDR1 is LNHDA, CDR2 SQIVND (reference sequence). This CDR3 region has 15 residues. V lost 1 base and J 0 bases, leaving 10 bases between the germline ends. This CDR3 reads CASSIGREASYEQYF. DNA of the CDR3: TGTGCCAGTAGTATAGGGAGGGAGGCCTCCTACGAGCAGTACTTC. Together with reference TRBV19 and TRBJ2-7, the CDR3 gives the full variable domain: DGGITQSPKYLFRKEGQNVTLSCEQNLNHDAMYWYRQDPGQGLRLIYYSQIVNDFQKGDIAEGYSVSREKKESFPLTVTSAQKNPTAFYLCASSIGREASYEQYFGPGTRLTVT.

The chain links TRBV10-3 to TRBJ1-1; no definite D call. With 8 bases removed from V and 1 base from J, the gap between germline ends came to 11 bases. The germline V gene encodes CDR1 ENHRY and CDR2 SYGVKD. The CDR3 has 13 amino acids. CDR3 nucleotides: TGTGCCATCGAGGAATCCAGGAACACTGAAGCTTTCTTT. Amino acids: CAIEESRNTEAFF.

This CDR3 reads CAASGPRGDTQYF. For the CDR3, the DNA is TGTGCCGCTTCCGGGCCCCGAGGAGATACGCAGTATTTT. This chain uses TRBV10-3 with TRBJ2-3; D is unresolved. The germline gives CDR1 ENHRY, CDR2 SYGVKD. The CDR3 has 13 residues. Trimming cost V 11 bases and J 5 bases, with 17 bases left between them.

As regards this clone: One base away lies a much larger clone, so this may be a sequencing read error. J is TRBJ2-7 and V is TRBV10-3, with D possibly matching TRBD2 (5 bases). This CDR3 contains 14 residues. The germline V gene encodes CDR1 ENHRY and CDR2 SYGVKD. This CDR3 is CASSLPGSKYEQYV. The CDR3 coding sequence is TGTGCCAGCAGTTTACCGGGAAGTAAGTACGAGCAGTACGTC.

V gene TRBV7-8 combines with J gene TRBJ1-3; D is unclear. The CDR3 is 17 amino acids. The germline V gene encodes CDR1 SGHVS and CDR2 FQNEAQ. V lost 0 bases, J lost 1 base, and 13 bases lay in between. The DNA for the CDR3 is TGTGCCAGCAGCTTAGCGCAAAACTCCCAGTCTGGAAACACCATATATTTT. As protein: CASSLAQNSQSGNTIYF.

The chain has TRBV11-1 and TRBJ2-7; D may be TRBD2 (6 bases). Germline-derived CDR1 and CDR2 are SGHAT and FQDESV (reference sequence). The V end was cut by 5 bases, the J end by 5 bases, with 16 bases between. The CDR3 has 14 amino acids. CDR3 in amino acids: CASSPPPGTDEQYF. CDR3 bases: TGTGCCAGCAGCCCCCCCCCAGGGACTGACGAGCAGTACTTC.

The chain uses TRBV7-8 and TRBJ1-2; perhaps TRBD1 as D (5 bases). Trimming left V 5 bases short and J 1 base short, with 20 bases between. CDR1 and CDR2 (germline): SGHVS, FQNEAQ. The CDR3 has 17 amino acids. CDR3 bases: TGTGCCAGCAGCCCCCTGCGATCGGGGACCGGTAACTATGGCTACACCTTC. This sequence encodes CASSPLRSGTGNYGYTF.

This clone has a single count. The CDR3: CASSRQGNTIYF. The DNA of the CDR3 is TGTGCCAGCAGTCGACAGGGAAACACCATATATTTT. The V and J genes are TRBV11-2 and TRBJ1-3, with D possibly matching TRBD1 (5 bases). The CDR3 runs 12 residues. Germline CDR1 is SGHAT and CDR2 is FQNNGV. Trimming left V 6 bases short and J 4 bases short, with 7 bases between.

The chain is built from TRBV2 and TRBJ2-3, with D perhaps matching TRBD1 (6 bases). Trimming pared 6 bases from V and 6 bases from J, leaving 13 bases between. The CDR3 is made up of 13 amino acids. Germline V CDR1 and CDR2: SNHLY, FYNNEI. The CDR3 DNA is TGTGCCAGCAGGCTCACAGGGCCCGATACGCAGTATTTT. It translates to CASRLTGPDTQYF.